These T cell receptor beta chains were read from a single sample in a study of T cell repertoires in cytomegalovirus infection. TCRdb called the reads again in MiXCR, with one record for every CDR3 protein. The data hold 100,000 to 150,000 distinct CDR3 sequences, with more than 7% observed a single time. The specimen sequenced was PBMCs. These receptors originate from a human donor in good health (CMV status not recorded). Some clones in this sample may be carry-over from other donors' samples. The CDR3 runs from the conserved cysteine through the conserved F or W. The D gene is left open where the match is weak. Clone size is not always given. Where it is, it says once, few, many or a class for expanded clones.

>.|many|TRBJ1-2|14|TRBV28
TGTGCCAGCACCGACCCTTTCGACGGCTATGGCTACACCTTC
CASTDPFDGYGYTF
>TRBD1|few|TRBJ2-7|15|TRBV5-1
TGCGCCAGCAGCTCCCTCCCCGGGACAGAGTACGAGCAGTACTTC
CASSSLPGTEYEQYF
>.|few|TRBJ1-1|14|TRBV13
TGTGTAAGCGGGTTTTCCCTCATGAACACTGAAGCTTTCTTT
CVSGFSLMNTEAFF
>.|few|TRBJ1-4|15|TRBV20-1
TGCAGTGCTAGGGACCCTCGGACACAGAATGAAAAACTGTTTTTT
CSARDPRTQNEKLFF
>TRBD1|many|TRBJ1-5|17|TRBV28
TGTGCCAGCAGGACAAATTTTAGACAGGGGGTTAGTCAGCCCCAGCATTTT
CASRTNFRQGVSQPQHF
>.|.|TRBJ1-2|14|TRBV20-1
TGCAGTGCTAGAGAACAGGGAAGGAGCTATGGCTACACCTTC
CSAREQGRSYGYTF
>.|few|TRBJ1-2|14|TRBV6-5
TGTGCCAGCATCGGGGGGGTTGGAAACTATGGCTACACCTTC
CASIGGVGNYGYTF
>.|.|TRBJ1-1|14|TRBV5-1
TGCGCCAGCAGTCCGACGAGTGGCGCGACTGAAGCTTTCTTT
CASSPTSGATEAFF
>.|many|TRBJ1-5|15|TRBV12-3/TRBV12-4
TGTGCCAGCAGTTTAGCCCTGGGAGGAGGCTGGCCCCAGCATTTT
CASSLALGGGWPQHF
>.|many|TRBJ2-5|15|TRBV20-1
TGCAGTGCTACCCGATTGGATGGGACCCAAGAGACCCAGTACTTC
CSATRLDGTQETQYF
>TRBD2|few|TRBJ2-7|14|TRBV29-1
TGCAGCGGGGGGGAGCGGGGGGGCCTCTACGAGCAGTACTTC
CSGGERGGLYEQYF
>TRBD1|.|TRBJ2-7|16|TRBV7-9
TGTGCCAGCAGCTTAGTGGCGGGGACAGGGGGCTACGAGCAGTACTTC
CASSLVAGTGGYEQYF
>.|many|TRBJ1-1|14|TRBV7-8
TGTGCCAGCAGCTTATTGGATCGGGACACTGAAGCTTTCTTT
CASSLLDRDTEAFF
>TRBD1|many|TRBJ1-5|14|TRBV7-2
TGTGCCAGCAGCTCGGACAGGGGAAATCAGCCCCAGCATTTT
CASSSDRGNQPQHF
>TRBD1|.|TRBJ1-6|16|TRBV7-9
TGTGCCAGCAGCCGAGCCGGGACAGGGGTCACTTCACCCCTCCACTTT
CASSRAGTGVTSPLHF
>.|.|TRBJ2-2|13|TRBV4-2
TGTGCCAGTTTAGGCGAAACTTCCGGGGAGCTGTTTTTT
CASLGETSGELFF
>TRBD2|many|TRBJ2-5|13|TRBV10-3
TGTGCCATCAGTGAGTCGCGGGAGGAGACCCAGTACTTC
CAISESREETQYF
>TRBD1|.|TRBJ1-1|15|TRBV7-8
TGTGCCAGCAGCCTACAGGGGTCAAAGGGTACTGAAGCTTTCTTT
CASSLQGSKGTEAFF
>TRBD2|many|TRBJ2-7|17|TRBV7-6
TGTGCCAGCAGCACCGGGACTAGCGGGTATTGGACCTACGAGCAGTACTTC
CASSTGTSGYWTYEQYF
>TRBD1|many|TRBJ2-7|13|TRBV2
TGTGCCAGCATCCGGACAGGGATTTACGAGCAGTACTTC
CASIRTGIYEQYF
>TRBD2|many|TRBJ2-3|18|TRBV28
TGTGCCAGCAGTTCCCTCCTAGCGGGGGCCTCGGAGGCAGATACGCAGTATTTT
CASSSLLAGASEADTQYF
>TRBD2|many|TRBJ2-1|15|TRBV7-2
TGTGCCAGCAGCCCAGTTTCTAGCGGGTACAATGAGCAGTTCTTC
CASSPVSSGYNEQFF
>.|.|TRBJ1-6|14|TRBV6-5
TGTGCCAGCAGTCGTGAGGCAGGGGCTTCACCCCTCCACTTT
CASSREAGASPLHF
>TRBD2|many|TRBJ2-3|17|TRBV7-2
TGTGCCAGCAGCAAACAATCAGGAAGCGGGGCGGGGGATACGCAGTATTTT
CASSKQSGSGAGDTQYF
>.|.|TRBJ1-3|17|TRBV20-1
TGCAGTGCTAGAGATAGCACCCGGCAGGTCTCTGGAAACACCATATATTTT
CSARDSTRQVSGNTIYF
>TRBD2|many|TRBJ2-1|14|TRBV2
TGTGCCAGCAGTAGCGGGGGGGCCTACAATGAGCAGTTCTTC
CASSSGGAYNEQFF
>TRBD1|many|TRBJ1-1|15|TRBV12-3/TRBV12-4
TGTGCCAGCAGTTTAAAAAGGGGGCAGGACACTGAAGCTTTCTTT
CASSLKRGQDTEAFF
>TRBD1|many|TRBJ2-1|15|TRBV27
TGTGCCAGCAGTTGGGGACAGGGATTTTACAATGAGCAGTTCTTC
CASSWGQGFYNEQFF
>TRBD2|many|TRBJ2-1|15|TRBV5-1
TGCGCCAGCAGCTTGTGGCCTAGCGGTTACAATGAGCAGTTCTTC
CASSLWPSGYNEQFF
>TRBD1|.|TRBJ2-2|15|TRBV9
TGTGCCAGCAGCTCATGGACAGGGGGAGCCGGGGAGCTGTTTTTT
CASSSWTGGAGELFF
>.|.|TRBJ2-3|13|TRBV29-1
TGCAGCGAGCGGTCCCAACCGCCCGATACGCAGTATTTT
CSERSQPPDTQYF
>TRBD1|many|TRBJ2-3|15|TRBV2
TGTGCCAGCAGTGTCCCGACAGGGGATAGGTATACGCAGTATTTT
CASSVPTGDRYTQYF
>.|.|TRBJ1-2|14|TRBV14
TGTGCCAGCAGCCAAGGGACGGCGTCCTATGGCTACACCTTC
CASSQGTASYGYTF
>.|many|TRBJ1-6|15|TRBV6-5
TGTGCCAGCAGGGGCGGGGGGCGTCTGACCGGCTCCCTCCACTTT
CASRGGGRLTGSLHF
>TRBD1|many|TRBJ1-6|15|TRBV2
TGTGCCAGCACTGGAGAGACAGGGGGGCTTTCACCCCTCCACTTT
CASTGETGGLSPLHF
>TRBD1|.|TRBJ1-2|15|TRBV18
TGTGCCAGCTCACCGGTAGGACAGGGGGCAAACGGCTACACCTTC
CASSPVGQGANGYTF
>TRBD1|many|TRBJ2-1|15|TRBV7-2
TGTGCCAGCAGCTCAAGTGGGACAGGGTACAATGAGCAGTTCTTC
CASSSSGTGYNEQFF
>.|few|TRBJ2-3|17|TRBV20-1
TGCAGTGCTAGAGATCGAAGGGGGGGCATTTTATCAGATACGCAGTATTTT
CSARDRRGGILSDTQYF
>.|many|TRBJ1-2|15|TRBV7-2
TGTGCCAGCAGCTTTTCACCGGGACGGTCCTATGGCTACACCTTC
CASSFSPGRSYGYTF
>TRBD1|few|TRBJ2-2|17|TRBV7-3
TGTGCCAGCAGCTTAACCGTGGACAGGACCAACACCGGGGAGCTGTTTTTT
CASSLTVDRTNTGELFF
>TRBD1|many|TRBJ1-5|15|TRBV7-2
TGTGCCAGCAGCTTTGGGACAGGGGAGAATCAGCCCCAGCATTTT
CASSFGTGENQPQHF
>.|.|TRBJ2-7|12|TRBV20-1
TGCAGTGCTAGGGGGGAAGGCTACGAGCAGTACTTC
CSARGEGYEQYF
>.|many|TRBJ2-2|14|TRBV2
TGTGCCAGCAGTGAACTAGGGAACACCGGGGAGCTGTTTTTT
CASSELGNTGELFF
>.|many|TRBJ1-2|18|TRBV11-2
TGTGCCAGCAGCTTACTCCCCGCCGACGCCCCAGGAACTTTGGGCTACACCTTC
CASSLLPADAPGTLGYTF
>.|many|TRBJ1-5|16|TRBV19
TGTGCCAGTAGTATAGTTTTGGCAGTTATCAATCAGCCCCAGCATTTT
CASSIVLAVINQPQHF
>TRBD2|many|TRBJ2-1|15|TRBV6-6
TGTGCCAGCAGTTACGAGCGGGGTACCTACAATGAGCAGTTCTTC
CASSYERGTYNEQFF
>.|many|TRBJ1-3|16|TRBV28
TGTGCCAGCAGTCTCGTCCTCACCGACTCTGGAAACACCATATATTTT
CASSLVLTDSGNTIYF
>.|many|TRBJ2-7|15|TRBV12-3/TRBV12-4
TGTGCCAGCAGTTTAGGCCGAGCCCTCTCCTACGAGCAGTACTTC
CASSLGRALSYEQYF
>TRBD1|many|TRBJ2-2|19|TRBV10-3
TGTGCCATCAGTGACCAGGACAGGCGGCCGATGAGGAACACCGGGGAGCTGTTTTTT
CAISDQDRRPMRNTGELFF